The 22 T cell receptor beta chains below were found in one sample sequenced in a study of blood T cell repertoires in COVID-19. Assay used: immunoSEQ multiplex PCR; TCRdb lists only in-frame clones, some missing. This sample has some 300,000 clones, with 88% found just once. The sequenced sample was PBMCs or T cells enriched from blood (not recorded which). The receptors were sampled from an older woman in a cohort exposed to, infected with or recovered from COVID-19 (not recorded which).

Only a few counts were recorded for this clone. The CDR3 sequence: CASSIRQGPTYEQYF. CDR3 sequence (DNA): TGTGCCAGCAGCATAAGACAGGGTCCCACCTACGAGCAGTACTTC. The genes are TRBV27 and TRBJ2-7; 7 bases fit TRBD1. V lost 6 bases to trimming and J lost 2 bases; unmatched junction nucleotides: 10. Looked up from germline, CDR1 is MNHEY and CDR2 is SMNVEV (reference sequence). The CDR3 covers 15 residues.

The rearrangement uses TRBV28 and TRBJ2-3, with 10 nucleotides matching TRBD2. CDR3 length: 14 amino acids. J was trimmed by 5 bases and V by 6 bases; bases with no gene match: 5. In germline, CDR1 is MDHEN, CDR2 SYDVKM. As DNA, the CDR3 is TGTGCCAGCAGCACTAGCGGGAAGATAGATACGCAGTATTTT. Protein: CASSTSGKIDTQYF.

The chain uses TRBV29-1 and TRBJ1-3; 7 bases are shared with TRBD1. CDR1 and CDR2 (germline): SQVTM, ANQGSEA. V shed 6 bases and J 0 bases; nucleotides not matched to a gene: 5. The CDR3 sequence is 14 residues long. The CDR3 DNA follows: TGCAGCGTCACCGGGACAGTCTCTGGAAACACCATATATTTT. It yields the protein CSVTGTVSGNTIYF.

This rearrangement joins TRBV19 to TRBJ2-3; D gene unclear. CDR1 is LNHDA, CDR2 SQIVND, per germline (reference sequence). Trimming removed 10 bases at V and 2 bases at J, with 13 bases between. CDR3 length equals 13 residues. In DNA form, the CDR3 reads TGTGCCATATCCCCAACAAACACAGATACGCAGTATTTT. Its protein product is CAISPTNTDTQYF.

The CDR3 region is CASSKEATSGRGYF. CDR3 nucleotides: TGTGCCAGCAGCAAAGAAGCTACTAGCGGGAGAGGGTACTTC. The chain recombines TRBV21-1 with TRBJ2-7; TRBD2 is taken as the D call from the table, unchecked against the DNA. TRBV21-1 is a pseudogene. This CDR3 comprises 14 residues.

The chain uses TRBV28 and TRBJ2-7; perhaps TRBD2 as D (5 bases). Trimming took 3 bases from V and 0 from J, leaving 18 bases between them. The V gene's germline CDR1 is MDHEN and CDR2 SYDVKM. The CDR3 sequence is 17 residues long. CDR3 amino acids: CASSFRPSGPFSYEQYF. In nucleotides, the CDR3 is TGTGCCAGCAGTTTTCGCCCGAGCGGCCCCTTCTCCTACGAGCAGTACTTC. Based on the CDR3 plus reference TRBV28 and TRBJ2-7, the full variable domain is DVKVTQSSRYLVKRTGEKVFLECVQDMDHENMFWYRQDPGLGLRLIYFSYDVKMKEKGDIPEGYSVSREKKERFSLILESASTNQTSMYLCASSFRPSGPFSYEQYFGPGTRLTVT.

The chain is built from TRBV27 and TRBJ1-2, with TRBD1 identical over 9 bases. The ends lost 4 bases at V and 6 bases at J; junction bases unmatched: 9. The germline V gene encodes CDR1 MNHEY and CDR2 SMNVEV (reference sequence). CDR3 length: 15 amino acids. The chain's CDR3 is CASSYGGTGTNGYTF. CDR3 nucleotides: TGTGCCAGCAGTTATGGAGGGACAGGGACAAATGGCTACACCTTC.

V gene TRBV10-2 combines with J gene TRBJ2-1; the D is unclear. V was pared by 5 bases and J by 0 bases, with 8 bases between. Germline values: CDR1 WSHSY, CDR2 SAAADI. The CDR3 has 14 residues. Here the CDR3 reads CASSSLLSYNEQFF. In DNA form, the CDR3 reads TGCGCCAGCAGTTCACTTCTCTCCTACAATGAGCAGTTCTTC.

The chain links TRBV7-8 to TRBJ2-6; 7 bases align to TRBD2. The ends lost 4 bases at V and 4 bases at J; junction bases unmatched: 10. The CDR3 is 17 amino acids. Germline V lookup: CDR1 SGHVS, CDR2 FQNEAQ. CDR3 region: CASSSLAGLGGANVLTF. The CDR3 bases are TGTGCCAGCAGCTCTTTAGCGGGCCTCGGCGGGGCCAACGTCCTGACTTTC.

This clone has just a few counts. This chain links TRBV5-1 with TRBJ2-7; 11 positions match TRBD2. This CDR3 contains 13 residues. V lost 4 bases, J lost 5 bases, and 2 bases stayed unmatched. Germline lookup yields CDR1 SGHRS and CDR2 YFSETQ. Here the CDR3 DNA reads TGCGCCAGCAGCGGACTAGCGGGTGACGAGCAGTACTTC. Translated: CASSGLAGDEQYF.

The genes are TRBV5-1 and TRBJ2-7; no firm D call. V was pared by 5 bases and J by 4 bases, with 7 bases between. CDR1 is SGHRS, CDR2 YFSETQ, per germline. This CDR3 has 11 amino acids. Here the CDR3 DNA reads TGCGCCAGCAGAACTCATTACGAGCAGTACTTC. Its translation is CASRTHYEQYF.

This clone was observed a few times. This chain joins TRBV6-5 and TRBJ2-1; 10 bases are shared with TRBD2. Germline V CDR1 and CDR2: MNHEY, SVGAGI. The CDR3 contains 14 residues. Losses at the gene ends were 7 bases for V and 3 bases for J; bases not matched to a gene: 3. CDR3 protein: CASTSGSLYNEQFF. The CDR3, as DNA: TGTGCCAGCACTAGCGGGAGTCTCTACAATGAGCAGTTCTTC.

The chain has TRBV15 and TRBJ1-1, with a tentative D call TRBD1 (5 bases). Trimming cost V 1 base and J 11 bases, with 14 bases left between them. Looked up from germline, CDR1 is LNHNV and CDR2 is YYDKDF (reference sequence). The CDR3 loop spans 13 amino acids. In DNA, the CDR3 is TGTGCCACCAGCAGAGTCAGGGTCGTGGATGCTTTCTTT. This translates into CATSRVRVVDAFF.

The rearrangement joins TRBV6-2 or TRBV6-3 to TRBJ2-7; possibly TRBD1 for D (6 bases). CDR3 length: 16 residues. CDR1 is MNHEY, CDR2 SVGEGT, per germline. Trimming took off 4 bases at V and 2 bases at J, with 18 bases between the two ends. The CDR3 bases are TGTGCCAGCAGTTTCCGCTCAGGGGCCCCCACCTACGAGCAGTACTTC. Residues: CASSFRSGAPTYEQYF.

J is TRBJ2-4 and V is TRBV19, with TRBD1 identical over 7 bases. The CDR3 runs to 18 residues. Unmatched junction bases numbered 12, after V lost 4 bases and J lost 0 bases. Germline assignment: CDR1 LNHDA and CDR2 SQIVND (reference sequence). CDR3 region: CASSKGQGDLSAKNIQYF. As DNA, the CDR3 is TGTGCCAGTAGTAAAGGTCAGGGGGACCTCTCAGCCAAAAACATTCAGTACTTC.

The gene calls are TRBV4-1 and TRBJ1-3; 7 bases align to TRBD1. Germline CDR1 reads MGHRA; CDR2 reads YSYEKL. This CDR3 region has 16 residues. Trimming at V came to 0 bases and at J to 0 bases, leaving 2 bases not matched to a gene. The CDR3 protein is CASSQEQGLSGNTIYF. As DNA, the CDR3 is TGCGCCAGCAGCCAAGAACAGGGGCTCTCTGGAAACACCATATATTTT.

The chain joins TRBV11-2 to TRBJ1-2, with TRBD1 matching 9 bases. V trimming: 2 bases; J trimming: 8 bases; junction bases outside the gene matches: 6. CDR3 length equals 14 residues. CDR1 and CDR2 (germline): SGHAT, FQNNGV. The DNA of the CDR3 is TGTGCCAGCAGCTTACGGGACAGGGAAGGGGGCTACACCTTC. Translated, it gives CASSLRDREGGYTF.

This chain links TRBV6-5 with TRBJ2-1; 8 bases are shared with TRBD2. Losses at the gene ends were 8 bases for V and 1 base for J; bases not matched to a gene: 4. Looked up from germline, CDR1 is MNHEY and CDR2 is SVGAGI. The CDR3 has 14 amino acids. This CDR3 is CASRRGGSYNEQFF. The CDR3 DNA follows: TGTGCCAGCCGACGGGGGGGTTCCTACAATGAGCAGTTCTTC.

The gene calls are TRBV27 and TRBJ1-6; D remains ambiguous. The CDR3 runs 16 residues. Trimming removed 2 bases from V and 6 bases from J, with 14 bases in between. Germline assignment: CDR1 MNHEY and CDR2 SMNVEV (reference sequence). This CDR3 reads CASSLRGNVANSPLHF. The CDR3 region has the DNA TGTGCCAGCAGTTTAAGAGGAAATGTGGCTAATTCACCCCTCCACTTT.

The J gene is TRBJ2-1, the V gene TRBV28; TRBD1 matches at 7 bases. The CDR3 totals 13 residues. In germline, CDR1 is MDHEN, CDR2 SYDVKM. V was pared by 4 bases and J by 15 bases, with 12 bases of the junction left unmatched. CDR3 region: CASSSSHRGSRFF. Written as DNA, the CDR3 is TGTGCCAGCAGTTCAAGCCACAGGGGTTCTCGGTTCTTC.

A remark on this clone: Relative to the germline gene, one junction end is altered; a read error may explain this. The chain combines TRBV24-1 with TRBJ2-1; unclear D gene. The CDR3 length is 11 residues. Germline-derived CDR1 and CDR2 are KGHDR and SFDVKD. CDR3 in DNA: TGTGCCACCAGTGATTACAGTGAGCAGTTCTTC. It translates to CATSDYSEQFF.

CDR3 DNA sequence: TGTGCCAGCAGCTATGGGCAGGGGGAATACGAGCAGTACTTC. Translated: CASSYGQGEYEQYF. The genes are TRBV13 and TRBJ2-7, with 7 positions matching TRBD1. The length of the CDR3 is 14 residues. J gave up 4 bases and V 4 bases, and 7 bases lay outside the gene matches. Germline CDR1 reads PRHDT; CDR2 reads FYEKMQ (reference sequence).